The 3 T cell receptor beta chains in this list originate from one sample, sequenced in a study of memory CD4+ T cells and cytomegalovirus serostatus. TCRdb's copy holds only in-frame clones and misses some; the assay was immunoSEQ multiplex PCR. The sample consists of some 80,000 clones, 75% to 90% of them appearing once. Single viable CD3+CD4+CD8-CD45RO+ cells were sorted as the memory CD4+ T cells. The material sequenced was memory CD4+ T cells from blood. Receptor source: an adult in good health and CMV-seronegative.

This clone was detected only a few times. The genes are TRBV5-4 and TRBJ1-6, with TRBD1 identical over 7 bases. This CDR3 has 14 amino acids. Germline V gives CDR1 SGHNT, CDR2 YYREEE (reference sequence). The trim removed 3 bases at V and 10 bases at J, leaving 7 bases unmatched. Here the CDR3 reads CASSSDRMSSPLHF. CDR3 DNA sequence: TGTGCCAGCAGCTCGGACAGGATGAGCTCACCCCTCCACTTT.

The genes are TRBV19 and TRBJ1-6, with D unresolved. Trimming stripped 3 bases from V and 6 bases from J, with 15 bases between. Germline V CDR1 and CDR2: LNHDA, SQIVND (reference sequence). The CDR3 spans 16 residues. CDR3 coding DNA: TGTGCCAGTAGTATCGGAGGACGGAGAACTAATTCACCCCTCCACTTT. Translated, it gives CASSIGGRRTNSPLHF.

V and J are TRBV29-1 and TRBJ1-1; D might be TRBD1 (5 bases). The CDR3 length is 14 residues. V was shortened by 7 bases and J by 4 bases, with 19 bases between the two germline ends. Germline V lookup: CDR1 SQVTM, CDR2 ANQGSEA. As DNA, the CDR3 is TGCAGCGGCTGGGTTGGGGGGTTGGGCACTGAAGCTTTCTTT. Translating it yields CSGWVGGLGTEAFF.